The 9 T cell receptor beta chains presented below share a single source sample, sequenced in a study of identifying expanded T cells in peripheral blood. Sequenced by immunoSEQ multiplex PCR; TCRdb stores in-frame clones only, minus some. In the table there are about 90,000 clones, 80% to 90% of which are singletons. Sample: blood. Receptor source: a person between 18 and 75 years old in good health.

CDR3 in amino acids: CASSPSAGNNEKLFF. In DNA form, the CDR3 reads TGTGCCAGCTCGCCTTCCGCAGGGAATAATGAAAAACTGTTTTTT. The V and J genes are TRBV18 and TRBJ1-4; weak D call: TRBD1 (5 bases). Germline lookup yields CDR1 KGHSH and CDR2 LQKENI. The CDR3 sequence is 15 residues long. The V and J ends lost 6 bases and 4 bases respectively, with 15 bases between them.

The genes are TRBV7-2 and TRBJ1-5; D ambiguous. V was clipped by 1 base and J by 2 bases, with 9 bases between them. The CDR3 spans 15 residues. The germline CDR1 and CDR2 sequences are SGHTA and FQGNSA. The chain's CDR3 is CASSLDGVRNQPQHF. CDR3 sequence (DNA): TGTGCCAGCAGCTTAGATGGGGTTCGCAATCAGCCCCAGCATTTT.

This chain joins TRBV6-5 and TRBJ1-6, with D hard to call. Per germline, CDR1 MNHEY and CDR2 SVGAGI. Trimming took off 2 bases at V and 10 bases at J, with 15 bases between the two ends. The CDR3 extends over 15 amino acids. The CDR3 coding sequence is TGTGCCAGCAGTTACGGTTGGGTGTTGGAATCACCCCTCCACTTT. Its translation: CASSYGWVLESPLHF.

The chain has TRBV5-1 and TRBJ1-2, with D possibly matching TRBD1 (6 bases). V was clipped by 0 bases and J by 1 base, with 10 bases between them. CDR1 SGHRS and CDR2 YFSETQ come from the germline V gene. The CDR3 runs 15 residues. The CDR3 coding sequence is TGCGCCAGCAGCTTGGCTGGGGGGCGTAACTATGGCTACACCTTC. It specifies CASSLAGGRNYGYTF. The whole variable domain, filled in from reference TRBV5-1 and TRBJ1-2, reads KAGVTQTPRYLIKTRGQQVTLSCSPISGHRSVSWYQQTPGQGLQFLFEYFSETQRNKGNFPGRFSGRQFSNSRSEMNVSTLELGDSALYLCASSLAGGRNYGYTFGSGTRLTVV.

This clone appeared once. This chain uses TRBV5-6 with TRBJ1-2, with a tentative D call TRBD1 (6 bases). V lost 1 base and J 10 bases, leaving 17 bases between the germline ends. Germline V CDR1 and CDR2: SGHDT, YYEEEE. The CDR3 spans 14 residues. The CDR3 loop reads CASSLFRGFVDYTF. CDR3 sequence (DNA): TGTGCCAGCAGCTTGTTCAGGGGCTTCGTCGACTACACCTTC.

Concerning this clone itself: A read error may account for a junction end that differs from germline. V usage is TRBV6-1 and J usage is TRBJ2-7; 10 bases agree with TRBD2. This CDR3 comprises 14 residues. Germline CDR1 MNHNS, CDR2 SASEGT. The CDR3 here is CASREAGGPHEQYF. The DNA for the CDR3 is TGTGCCAGCAGAGAAGCGGGGGGGCCCCACGAGCAGTACTTC.

CDR3 sequence (DNA): TGTGCCAGCAGCTTAGATCGTTACAGCCCTAACACTGAAGCTTTCTTT. Its translation is CASSLDRYSPNTEAFF. The V gene is TRBV11-2, the J gene TRBJ1-1; D is undetermined. Germline V gene data show CDR1 as SGHAT and CDR2 as FQNNGV. Trimming shortened V by 0 bases and J by 2 bases, and 13 bases separated the two germline ends. The length of the CDR3 is 16 residues. The variable domain in full, completed from reference TRBV11-2 and TRBJ1-1, reads EAGVAQSPRYKIIEKRQSVAFWCNPISGHATLYWYQQILGQGPKLLIQFQNNGVVDDSQLPKDRFSAERLKGVDSTLKIQPAKLEDSAVYLCASSLDRYSPNTEAFFGQGTRLTVV.

This CDR3 reads CSVDISYNEQFF. The CDR3 DNA reads as TGCAGCGTTGATATCTCCTACAATGAGCAGTTCTTC. This chain joins TRBV29-1 and TRBJ2-1; D not certain. The ends were cut back, 3 bases at V and 0 bases at J, with 3 bases in the middle. Germline V gene sequence: CDR1 SQVTM, CDR2 ANQGSEA. The CDR3 runs to 12 residues.

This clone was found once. Here the CDR3 DNA reads TGTGCCAGCAGTGAAGTCCCAGGAAGGATTGAGCAGTTCTTC. This gives the protein CASSEVPGRIEQFF. V gene TRBV2 combines with J gene TRBJ2-1; D is ambiguous. This CDR3 contains 14 residues. Per germline, CDR1 SNHLY and CDR2 FYNNEI. The germline V and J ends were trimmed by 1 base and 9 bases, with 13 bases remaining between them.